This TCR beta chain is drawn from a study of T-cell memory formation after mild COVID-19. Study context: Each donor largely had its own TCR clusters. General study points: Cross-reactive memory apparently joined, as some responding clones appeared in pre-infection memory.

CDR3 size: 14 residues. V shed 6 bases and J shed 10 bases, with 16 bases lying between them. TCRdb recomputed calls from the 5' RACE reads with MiXCR, one row per CDR3 protein. The data show approximately 440,000 distinct CDR3 sequences, 15% to 25% seen once. A remark on this clonotype: No antigen is known for it.

Sequenced: PBMCs or a T cell subset sorted from them (not recorded which). The TCR originated in an adult woman who had mild COVID-19 (a few samples of this study predate the infection). Cell type and time point are not known. The gene calls are TRBV12-3 or TRBV12-4 and TRBJ1-6; no reliable D call. Written as DNA, the CDR3 is TGTGCCAGCAGGCTGGGCACCCGAGGATCACCCCTCCACTTT. Its translation: CASRLGTRGSPLHF.